A single sample gave rise to the 20 T cell receptor beta chains below, sequenced in a study of OX40 agonist ivuxolimab in advanced cancers. Sequencing was performed with immunoSEQ multiplex PCR; in TCRdb, only in-frame clones are kept and a portion is missing. This table has 53,000 or so clones, about 80% appearing once. The sequencing here drew on CD4+ or CD8+ T cells sorted from blood, taken in a trial of the OX40 agonist ivuxolimab. The origin of the receptors is an adult with an advanced solid tumor such as melanoma, head and neck, liver or kidney cancer.

The V call is TRBV5-1, the J call TRBJ2-1; the D gene is possibly TRBD2 (6 bases). The V gene's germline CDR1 is SGHRS and CDR2 YFSETQ. Trimming removed 4 bases from V and 12 bases from J, with 17 bases in between. CDR3 length: 13 amino acids. The CDR3, as DNA: TGCGCCAGCAGCAAGGAACCGGGACTCCTGCAGTTCTTC. Residues: CASSKEPGLLQFF.

The J gene is TRBJ2-1, the V gene TRBV27, with TRBD1 as a possible D gene (7 bases). The V end lost 6 bases, the J end lost 0 bases, and 12 bases lay between the germline ends. The V gene's germline CDR1 is MNHEY and CDR2 SMNVEV (reference sequence). The CDR3 covers 15 residues. CDR3 protein: CASRRDSFSYNEQFF. DNA of the CDR3: TGTGCCAGCAGGCGGGACAGCTTCTCCTACAATGAGCAGTTCTTC.

This clone was counted between two and nine times. CDR3 amino acids: CASSPQGVNTEAFF. The DNA of the CDR3 is TGCGCCAGCAGCCCACAGGGTGTGAACACTGAAGCTTTCTTT. The chain employs TRBV4-1 and TRBJ1-1; D may be TRBD1 (6 bases). This CDR3 region has 14 residues. Germline assignment: CDR1 MGHRA and CDR2 YSYEKL. The germline V and J ends were trimmed by 4 bases and 0 bases, with 9 bases remaining between them.

This clone is a singleton in its sample. The chain is built from TRBV19 and TRBJ2-1; 10 nucleotides match TRBD2. The CDR3 is 14 residues long. CDR1 and CDR2 (germline): LNHDA, SQIVND (reference sequence). The junction had 7 bases not matched to a gene; V was cut back by 10 bases and J by 4 bases. The CDR3 loop reads CATSLAGTYNEQFF. In DNA, the CDR3 is TGTGCCACTTCACTAGCGGGAACTTACAATGAGCAGTTCTTC.

CDR3 in DNA: TGTGCCAGCAGTTTACCAGACTATGGCTACACCTTC. Translation: CASSLPDYGYTF. The genes are TRBV28 and TRBJ1-2; D unresolved. Trimming cost V 2 bases and J 3 bases, with 4 bases left between them. The CDR3 is made up of 12 amino acids. The germline CDR1 and CDR2 sequences are MDHEN and SYDVKM.

The rearrangement uses TRBV11-2 and TRBJ2-7; 7 bases match TRBD1. Germline CDR1 is SGHAT and CDR2 is FQNNGV. Trimming at V came to 5 bases and at J to 3 bases, leaving 13 bases not matched to a gene. The CDR3 is made up of 16 amino acids. This CDR3 reads CASSPIARQGLYEQYF. Here the CDR3 DNA reads TGTGCCAGCAGCCCCATCGCGCGACAGGGTCTCTACGAGCAGTACTTC.

This clone was picked up a small number of times. The gene calls are TRBV9 and TRBJ2-5; 7 nucleotides line up with TRBD2. The V gene's germline CDR1 is SGDLS and CDR2 YYNGEE. Germline trimming cut 2 bases from V and 1 base from J; bases unmatched to any gene: 8. The CDR3 spans 16 residues. CDR3 sequence reads: CASSVGGRRAQETQYF. For the CDR3, the DNA is TGTGCCAGCAGCGTGGGCGGGAGAAGAGCCCAAGAGACCCAGTACTTC.

CDR3 DNA sequence: TGTGCCAGCAGCCGGTCGCCGATGGTGAATGAGCAGTTCTTC. This translates into CASSRSPMVNEQFF. The V and J genes are TRBV28 and TRBJ2-1; no clear D gene. Looked up from germline, CDR1 is MDHEN and CDR2 is SYDVKM. With 6 bases removed from V and 7 bases from J, the gap between germline ends came to 16 bases. CDR3 size: 14 residues.

This chain links TRBV29-1 with TRBJ2-5; 7 bases agree with TRBD1. Germline V gives CDR1 SQVTM, CDR2 ANQGSEA. V was clipped by 6 bases and J by 5 bases; unmatched bases: 9. This CDR3 has 13 amino acids. The CDR3 here is CSVRTGAPETQYF. DNA of the CDR3: TGCAGCGTGCGGACAGGTGCACCGGAGACCCAGTACTTC. Using reference TRBV29-1 and TRBJ2-5 for the parts outside the CDR3, the full variable domain is SAVISQKPSRDICQRGTSLTIQCQVDSQVTMMFWYRQQPGQSLTLIATANQGSEATYESGFVIDKFPISRPNLTFSTLTVSNMSPEDSSIYLCSVRTGAPETQYFGPGTRLLVL.

This clone was found once. J is TRBJ1-6 and V is TRBV5-1; unclear D gene. V lost 0 bases and J 6 bases, leaving 7 bases between the germline ends. The CDR3 runs 14 residues. Germline V gives CDR1 SGHRS, CDR2 YFSETQ. The CDR3 DNA sequence: TGCGCCAGCAGCTTGGAGGGATCTAATTCACCCCTCCACTTT. Translation gives CASSLEGSNSPLHF.

This clone showed up just a few times. V usage is TRBV2 and J usage is TRBJ2-3; no reliable D call. Germline CDR1 SNHLY, CDR2 FYNNEI. CDR3 length: 13 residues. V dropped 8 bases and J dropped 0 bases, with 9 bases sitting between them. For the CDR3, the DNA is TGTGCCAGCCTATCTTCGAGCACAGATACGCAGTATTTT. It encodes CASLSSSTDTQYF.

The rearrangement uses TRBV12-5 and TRBJ2-2; unclear D gene. Trimming left V 8 bases short and J 6 bases short, with 19 bases between. The CDR3 sequence is 15 residues long. Germline V gene lookup returns CDR1 LGHNT and CDR2 FRNRAP. The CDR3 here is CASQWGRSQAGELFF. Here the CDR3 DNA reads TGTGCTAGTCAATGGGGTCGGTCCCAAGCCGGGGAGCTGTTTTTT.

The chain employs TRBV19 and TRBJ1-1, with D possibly matching TRBD1 (5 bases). Trimming left V 6 bases short and J 11 bases short, with 16 bases between. CDR1 is LNHDA, CDR2 SQIVND, per germline (reference sequence). CDR3 length: 12 residues. The CDR3 loop reads CASRGGDHSAFF. Written as DNA, the CDR3 is TGTGCCAGTAGAGGAGGGGATCACTCGGCTTTCTTT.

The sample holds a few counts of this clone. This CDR3 is CASSYSRDRGREQYF. CDR3 coding DNA: TGTGCCAGCAGTTACTCGAGGGACAGGGGGCGCGAGCAGTACTTC. V and J are TRBV6-6 and TRBJ2-7, with 12 bases identical to TRBD1. This CDR3 region has 15 residues. V trimming: 0 bases; J trimming: 6 bases; junction bases outside the gene matches: 3. CDR1 and CDR2 from the germline V gene are MNHNY and SVGAGI (reference sequence).

This clone has just a few counts. The chain joins TRBV5-1 to TRBJ2-7; 9 nucleotides match TRBD1. The V segment lost 2 bases and the J segment 7 bases; nucleotides outside the gene matches: 7. CDR1 and CDR2 (germline): SGHRS, YFSETQ. This CDR3 is built from 14 residues. CDR3 sequence (DNA): TGCGCCAGCAGCTTCACAGGGGGCGCGGGGGAGCAGTACTTC. Its translation: CASSFTGGAGEQYF.

This clone was seen just once. The chain is built from TRBV10-3 and TRBJ2-1; the D is unclear. There are 12 residues in the CDR3. Germline loops: CDR1 ENHRY, CDR2 SYGVKD. V was trimmed by 0 bases and J by 5 bases, leaving 2 bases between them. CDR3 DNA: TGTGCCATCAGTGAGTCGGACAATGAGCAGTTCTTC. This gives the protein CAISESDNEQFF.

This chain joins TRBV6-6 and TRBJ2-1, with 7 bases identical to TRBD1. The ends lost 5 bases at V and 0 bases at J; junction bases unmatched: 4. The CDR3 length is 15 residues. From germline, CDR1 is MNHNY and CDR2 SVGAGI (reference sequence). CDR3 sequence (DNA): TGTGCCAGCAGTCCCAGGGGGAGCTCCTACAATGAGCAGTTCTTC. It translates to CASSPRGSSYNEQFF.

V usage is TRBV5-4 and J usage is TRBJ1-1, with TRBD1 matching over 7 bases. V lost 9 bases, J lost 2 bases, and 7 bases stayed unmatched. Germline lookup yields CDR1 SGHNT and CDR2 YYREEE (reference sequence). CDR3 length equals 13 residues. DNA for the CDR3: TGTGCCACCAGACAGGGCCCAAACACTGAAGCTTTCTTT. As protein: CATRQGPNTEAFF.

The J gene is TRBJ2-1, the V gene TRBV5-1; 8 bases map to TRBD2. This CDR3 contains 15 residues. The germline gives CDR1 SGHRS, CDR2 YFSETQ. Trimming cost V 2 bases and J 6 bases; bases outside gene matches: 7. The CDR3 DNA sequence: TGCGCCAGCAGCTTATCGGGAGGGCCCGGCAATGAGCAGTTCTTC. Protein sequence: CASSLSGGPGNEQFF. The variable domain in full, completed from reference TRBV5-1 and TRBJ2-1, reads KAGVTQTPRYLIKTRGQQVTLSCSPISGHRSVSWYQQTPGQGLQFLFEYFSETQRNKGNFPGRFSGRQFSNSRSEMNVSTLELGDSALYLCASSLSGGPGNEQFFGPGTRLTVL.

Note on this clone: The junction departs from germline at one end; a sequencing error may be responsible. This chain links TRBV11-2 with TRBJ2-1, with 7 positions matching TRBD2. Germline assignment: CDR1 SGHAT and CDR2 FQNNGV. This CDR3 has 12 amino acids. CDR3 sequence reads: CASSQSGLAALF. The CDR3, as DNA: TGTGCCAGCAGCCAGTCTGGGCTAGCGGCCCTCTTC.